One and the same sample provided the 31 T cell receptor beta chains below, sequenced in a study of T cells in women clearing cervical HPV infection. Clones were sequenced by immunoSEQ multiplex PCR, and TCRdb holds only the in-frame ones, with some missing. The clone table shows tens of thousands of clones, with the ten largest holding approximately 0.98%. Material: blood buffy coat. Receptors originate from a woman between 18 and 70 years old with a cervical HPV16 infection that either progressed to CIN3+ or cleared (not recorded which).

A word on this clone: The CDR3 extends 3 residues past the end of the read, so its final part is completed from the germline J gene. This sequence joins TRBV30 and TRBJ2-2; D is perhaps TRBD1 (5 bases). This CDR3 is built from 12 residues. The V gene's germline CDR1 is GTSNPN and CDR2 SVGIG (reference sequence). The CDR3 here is CAWSPGANVLFF. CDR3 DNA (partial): TGTGCCTGGAGTCCTGGGGCCAACGTG.

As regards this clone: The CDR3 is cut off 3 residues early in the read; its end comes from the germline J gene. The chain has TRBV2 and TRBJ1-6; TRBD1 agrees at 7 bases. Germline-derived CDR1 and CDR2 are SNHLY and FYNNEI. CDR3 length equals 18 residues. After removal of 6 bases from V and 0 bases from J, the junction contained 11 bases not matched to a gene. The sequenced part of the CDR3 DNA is TGTGCCAGCAGCCAGAGGACAGGCCGTAGCTCCTATAATTCACCC. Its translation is CASSQRTGRSSYNSP. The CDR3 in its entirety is CASSQRTGRSSYNSPLHF.

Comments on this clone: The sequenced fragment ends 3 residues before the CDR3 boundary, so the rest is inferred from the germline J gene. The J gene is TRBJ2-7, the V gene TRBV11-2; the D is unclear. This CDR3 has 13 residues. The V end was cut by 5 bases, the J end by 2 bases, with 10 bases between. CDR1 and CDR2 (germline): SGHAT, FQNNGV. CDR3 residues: CASSPSSAYEQYF. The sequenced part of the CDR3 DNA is TGTGCCAGCAGCCCATCGTCAGCCTACGAG.

CDR3 protein: CASSQAASGSYEQYF. The DNA read from the CDR3 is TGCGCCAGCAGCCAAGCGGCTAGCGGATCCTACGAG. V and J are TRBV4-1 and TRBJ2-7; 7 positions agree with TRBD2. From the germline J gene comes the end of the CDR3, since the read stops 3 residues before it. From germline, CDR1 is MGHRA and CDR2 YSYEKL. Trimming removed 1 base from V and 1 base from J; junction bases left unmatched: 4. The CDR3 contains 15 residues.

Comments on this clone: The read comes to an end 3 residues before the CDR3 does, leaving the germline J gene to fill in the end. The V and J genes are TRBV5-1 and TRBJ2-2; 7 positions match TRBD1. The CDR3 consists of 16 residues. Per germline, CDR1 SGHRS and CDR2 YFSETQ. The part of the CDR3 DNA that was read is TGCGCCAGCAGCTTGTACCTCGGGACAGCCCGTCGCGAG. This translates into CASSLYLGTARRE. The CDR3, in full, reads CASSLYLGTARRELFF.

CDR3 protein: CASSYRGDSPLHF. The covered CDR3 bases are TGTGCCAGCAGTTACAGGGGAGATTCACCC. The chain employs TRBV28 and TRBJ1-6; 7 bases are shared with TRBD1. The read ends 3 residues early relative to the CDR3; the germline J gene fills the gap. The CDR3 is made up of 13 amino acids. Losses at the gene ends were 4 bases for V and 8 bases for J; bases not matched to a gene: 2. Germline V CDR1 and CDR2: MDHEN, SYDVKM.

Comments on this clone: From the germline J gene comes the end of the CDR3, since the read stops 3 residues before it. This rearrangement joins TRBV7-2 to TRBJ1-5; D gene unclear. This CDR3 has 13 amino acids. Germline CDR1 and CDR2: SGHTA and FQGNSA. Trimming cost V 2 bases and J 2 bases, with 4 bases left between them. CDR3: CASSLQGNQPQHF. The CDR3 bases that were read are TGTGCCAGCAGCTTACAGGGCAATCAGCCC.

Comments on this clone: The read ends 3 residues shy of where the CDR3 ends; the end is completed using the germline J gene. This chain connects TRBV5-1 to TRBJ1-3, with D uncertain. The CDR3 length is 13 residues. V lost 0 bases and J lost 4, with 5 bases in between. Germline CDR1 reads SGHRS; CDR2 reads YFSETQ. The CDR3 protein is CASSLEGGNTIYF. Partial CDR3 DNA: TGCGCCAGCAGCTTGGAAGGGGGAAACACC.

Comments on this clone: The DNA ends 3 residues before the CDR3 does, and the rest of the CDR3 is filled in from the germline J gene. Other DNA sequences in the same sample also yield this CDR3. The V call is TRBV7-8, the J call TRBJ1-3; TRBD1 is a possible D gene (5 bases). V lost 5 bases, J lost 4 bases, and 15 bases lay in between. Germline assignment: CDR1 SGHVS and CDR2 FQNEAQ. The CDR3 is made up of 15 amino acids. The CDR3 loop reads CASSRPDRFGNTIYF. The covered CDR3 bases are TGTGCCAGCAGCCGTCCCGACAGATTCGGAAACACC. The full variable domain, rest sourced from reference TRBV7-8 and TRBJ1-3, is GAGVSQSPRYKVAKRGQDVALRCDPISGHVSLFWYQQALGQGPEFLTYFQNEAQLDKSGLPSDRFFAERPEGSVSTLKIQRTQQEDSAVYLCASSRPDRFGNTIYFGEGSWLTVV.

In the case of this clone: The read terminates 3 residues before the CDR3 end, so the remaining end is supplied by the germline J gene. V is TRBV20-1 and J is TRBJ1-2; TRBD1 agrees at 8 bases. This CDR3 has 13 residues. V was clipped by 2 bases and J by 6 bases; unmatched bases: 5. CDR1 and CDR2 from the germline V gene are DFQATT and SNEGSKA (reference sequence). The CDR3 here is CSARKTGGDGYTF. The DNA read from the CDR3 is TGCAGTGCTAGAAAAACAGGGGGTGATGGC.

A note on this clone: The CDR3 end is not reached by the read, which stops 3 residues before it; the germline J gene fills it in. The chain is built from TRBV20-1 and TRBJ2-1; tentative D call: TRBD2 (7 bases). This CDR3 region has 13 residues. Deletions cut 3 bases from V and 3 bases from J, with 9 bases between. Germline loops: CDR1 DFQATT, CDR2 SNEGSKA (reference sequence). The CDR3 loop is CSARGGLYNEQFF. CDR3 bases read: TGCAGTGCTAGGGGGGGGCTCTACAATGAG.

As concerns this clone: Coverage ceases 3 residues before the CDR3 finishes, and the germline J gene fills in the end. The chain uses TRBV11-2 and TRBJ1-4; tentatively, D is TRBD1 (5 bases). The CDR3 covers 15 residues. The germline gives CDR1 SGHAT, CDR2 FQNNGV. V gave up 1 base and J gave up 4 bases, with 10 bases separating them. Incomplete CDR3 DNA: TGTGCCAGCAGCTTAGGACGACAGATTAATGAAAAA. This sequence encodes CASSLGRQINEK. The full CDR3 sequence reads CASSLGRQINEKLFF.

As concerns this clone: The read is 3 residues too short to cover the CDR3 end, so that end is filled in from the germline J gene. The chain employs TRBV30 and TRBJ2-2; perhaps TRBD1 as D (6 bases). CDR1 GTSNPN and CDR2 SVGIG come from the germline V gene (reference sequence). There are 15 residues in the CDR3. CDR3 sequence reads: CAWSSGTRYNSPLFF. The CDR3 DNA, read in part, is TGTGCCTGGAGTTCCGGGACACGCTATAATTCACCG.

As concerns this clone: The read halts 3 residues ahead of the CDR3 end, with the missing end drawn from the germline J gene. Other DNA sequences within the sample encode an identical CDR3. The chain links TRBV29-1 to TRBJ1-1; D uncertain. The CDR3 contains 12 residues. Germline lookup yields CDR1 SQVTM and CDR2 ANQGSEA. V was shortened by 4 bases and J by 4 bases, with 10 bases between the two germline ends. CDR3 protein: CSVGGLGTEAFF. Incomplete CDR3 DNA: TGCAGCGTTGGAGGGCTCGGCACTGAA.

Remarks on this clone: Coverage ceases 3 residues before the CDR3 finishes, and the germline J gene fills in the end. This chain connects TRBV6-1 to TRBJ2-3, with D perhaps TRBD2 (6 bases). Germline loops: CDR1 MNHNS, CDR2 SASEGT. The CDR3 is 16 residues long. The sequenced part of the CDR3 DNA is TGTGCCAGCAGTGAAGGGGTCGGAGGGGTCAATCAGCCG. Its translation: CASSEGVGGVNQP. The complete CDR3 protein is CASSEGVGGVNQPQYF.

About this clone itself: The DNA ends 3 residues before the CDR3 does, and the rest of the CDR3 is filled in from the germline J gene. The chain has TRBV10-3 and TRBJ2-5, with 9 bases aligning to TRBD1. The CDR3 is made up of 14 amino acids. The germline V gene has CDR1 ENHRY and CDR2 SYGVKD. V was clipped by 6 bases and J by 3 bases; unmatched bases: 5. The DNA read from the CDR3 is TGTGCCATCAGATCGGGACAGGGTAAAGAGACC. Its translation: CAIRSGQGKET. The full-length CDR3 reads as CAIRSGQGKETQYF.

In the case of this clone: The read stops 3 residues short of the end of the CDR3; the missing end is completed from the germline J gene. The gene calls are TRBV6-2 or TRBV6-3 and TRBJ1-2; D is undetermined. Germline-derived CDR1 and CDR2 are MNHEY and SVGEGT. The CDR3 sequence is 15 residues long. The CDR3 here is CASSPSPTPGGDYTF. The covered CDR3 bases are TGTGCCAGCAGTCCATCCCCGACTCCCGGAGGTGAC.

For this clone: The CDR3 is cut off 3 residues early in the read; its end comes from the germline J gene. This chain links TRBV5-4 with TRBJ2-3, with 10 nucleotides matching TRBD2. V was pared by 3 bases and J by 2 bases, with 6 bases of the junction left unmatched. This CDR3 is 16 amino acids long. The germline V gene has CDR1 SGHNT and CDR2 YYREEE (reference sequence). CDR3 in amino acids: CASSSNSGGTTDTQYF. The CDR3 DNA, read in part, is TGTGCCAGCAGCTCAAATAGCGGGGGGACCACAGATACG. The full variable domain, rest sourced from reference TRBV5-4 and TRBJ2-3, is ETGVTQSPTHLIKTRGQQVTLRCSSQSGHNTVSWYQQALGQGPQFIFQYYREEENGRGNFPPRFSGLQFPNYSSELNVNALELDDSALYLCASSSNSGGTTDTQYFGPGTRLTVL.

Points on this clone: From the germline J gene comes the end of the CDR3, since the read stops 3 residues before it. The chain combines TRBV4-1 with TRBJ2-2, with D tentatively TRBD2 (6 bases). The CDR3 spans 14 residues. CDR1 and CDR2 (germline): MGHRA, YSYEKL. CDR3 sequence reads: CASSQDFGGGWLFF. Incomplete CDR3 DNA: TGCGCCAGCAGCCAAGATTTCGGGGGTGGGTGG.

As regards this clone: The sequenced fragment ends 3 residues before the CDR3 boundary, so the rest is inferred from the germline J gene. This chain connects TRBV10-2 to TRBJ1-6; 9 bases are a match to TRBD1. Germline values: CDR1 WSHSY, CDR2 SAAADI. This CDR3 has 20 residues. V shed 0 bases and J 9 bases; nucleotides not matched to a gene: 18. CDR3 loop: CASSESRPGTGFLGGSPLHF. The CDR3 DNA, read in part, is TGCGCCAGCAGTGAGTCGAGGCCCGGGACAGGGTTTTTAGGTGGTTCACCC.

The CDR3 sequence: CASITGFGYTF. CDR3 DNA (partial): TGTGCCAGCATCACAGGTTTTGGC. The V call is TRBV2, the J call TRBJ1-2, with D tentatively TRBD1 (5 bases). The CDR3 end is not reached by the read, which stops 3 residues before it; the germline J gene fills it in. CDR1 is SNHLY, CDR2 FYNNEI, per germline. The CDR3 has 11 residues. Trimming removed 7 bases at V and 7 bases at J, with 10 bases between. The whole variable domain, remainder taken from reference TRBV2 and TRBJ1-2, is EPEVTQTPSHQVTQMGQEVILRCVPISNHLYFYWYRQILGQKVEFLVSFYNNEISEKSEIFDDQFSVERPDGSNFTLKIRSTKLEDSAMYFCASITGFGYTFGSGTRLTVV.

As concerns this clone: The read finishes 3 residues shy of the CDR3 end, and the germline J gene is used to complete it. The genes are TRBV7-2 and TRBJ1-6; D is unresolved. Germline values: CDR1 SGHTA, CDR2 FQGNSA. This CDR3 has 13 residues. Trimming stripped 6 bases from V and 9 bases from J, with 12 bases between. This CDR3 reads CASSSPTISPLHF. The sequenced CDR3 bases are TGTGCCAGCAGTTCCCCGACTATTTCACCC.

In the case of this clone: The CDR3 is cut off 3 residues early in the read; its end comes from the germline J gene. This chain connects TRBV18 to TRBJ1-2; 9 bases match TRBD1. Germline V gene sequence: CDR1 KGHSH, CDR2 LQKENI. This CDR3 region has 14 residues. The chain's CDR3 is CASSPRQGDNDYTF. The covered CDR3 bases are TGTGCCAGCTCACCAAGACAGGGGGACAATGAC. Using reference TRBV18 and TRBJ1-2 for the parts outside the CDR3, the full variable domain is NAGVMQNPRHLVRRRGQEARLRCSPMKGHSHVYWYRQLPEEGLKFMVYLQKENIIDESGMPKERFSAEFPKEGPSILRIQQVVRGDSAAYFCASSPRQGDNDYTFGSGTRLTVV.

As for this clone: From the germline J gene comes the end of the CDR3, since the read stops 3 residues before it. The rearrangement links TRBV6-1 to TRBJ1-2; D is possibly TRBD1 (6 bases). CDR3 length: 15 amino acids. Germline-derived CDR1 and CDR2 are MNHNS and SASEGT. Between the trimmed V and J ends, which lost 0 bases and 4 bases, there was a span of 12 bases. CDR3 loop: CASSEAGGGGYGYTF. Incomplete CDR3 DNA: TGTGCCAGCAGTGAAGCAGGAGGGGGGGGCTATGGC.

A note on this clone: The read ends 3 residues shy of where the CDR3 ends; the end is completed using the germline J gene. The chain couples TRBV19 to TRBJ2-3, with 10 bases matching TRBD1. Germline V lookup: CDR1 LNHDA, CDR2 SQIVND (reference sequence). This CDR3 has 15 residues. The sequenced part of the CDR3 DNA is TGTGCCAGTAGTATCGACAGGGGGCGAGGGGAGACG. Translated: CASSIDRGRGET. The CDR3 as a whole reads CASSIDRGRGETQYF.

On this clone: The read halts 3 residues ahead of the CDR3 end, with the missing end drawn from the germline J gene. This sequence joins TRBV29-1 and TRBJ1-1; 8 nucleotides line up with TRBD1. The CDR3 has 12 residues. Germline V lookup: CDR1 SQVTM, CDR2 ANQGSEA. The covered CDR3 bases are TGCAGCGGCCGACAGGGGACCCTGGGA. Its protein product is CSGRQGTLG. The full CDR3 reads CSGRQGTLGAFF.

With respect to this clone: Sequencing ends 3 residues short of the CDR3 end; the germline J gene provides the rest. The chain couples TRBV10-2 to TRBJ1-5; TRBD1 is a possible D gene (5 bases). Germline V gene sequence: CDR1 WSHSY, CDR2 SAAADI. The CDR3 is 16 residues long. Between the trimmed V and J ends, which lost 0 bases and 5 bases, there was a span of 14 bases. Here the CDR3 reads CASSESSTGHHQPQHF. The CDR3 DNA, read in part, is TGCGCCAGCAGTGAGTCGAGTACCGGACATCATCAGCCC.

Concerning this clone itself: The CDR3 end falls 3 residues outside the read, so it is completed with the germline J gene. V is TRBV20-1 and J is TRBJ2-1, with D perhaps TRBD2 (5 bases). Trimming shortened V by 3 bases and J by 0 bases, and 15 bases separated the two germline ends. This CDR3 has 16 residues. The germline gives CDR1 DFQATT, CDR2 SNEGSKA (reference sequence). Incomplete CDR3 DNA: TGCAGTGCTAGTTTAGTCGAGGGCAGCTCCTACAATGAG. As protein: CSASLVEGSSYNE. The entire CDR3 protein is CSASLVEGSSYNEQFF.

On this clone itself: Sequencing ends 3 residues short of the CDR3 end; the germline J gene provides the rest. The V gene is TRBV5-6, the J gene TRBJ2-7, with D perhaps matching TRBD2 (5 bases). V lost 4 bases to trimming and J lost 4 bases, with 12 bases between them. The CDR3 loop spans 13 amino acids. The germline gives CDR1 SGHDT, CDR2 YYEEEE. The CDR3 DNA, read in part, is TGTGCCAGCAGCCAACTAGTGAATTACGAG. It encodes CASSQLVNYE. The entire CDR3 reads CASSQLVNYEQYF.

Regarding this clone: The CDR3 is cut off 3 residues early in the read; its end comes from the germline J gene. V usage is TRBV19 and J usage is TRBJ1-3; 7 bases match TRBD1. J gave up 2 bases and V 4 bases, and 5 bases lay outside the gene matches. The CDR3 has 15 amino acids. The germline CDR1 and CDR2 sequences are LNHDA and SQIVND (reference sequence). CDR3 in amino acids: CASSNYRGAGNTIYF. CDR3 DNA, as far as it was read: TGTGCCAGTAGTAACTACAGGGGCGCTGGAAACACC.

Here the CDR3 reads CASTTGQGWTDTQYF. The covered CDR3 bases are TGCGCCAGCACCACGGGACAGGGTTGGACAGATACG. This chain connects TRBV5-1 to TRBJ2-3, with 9 bases identical to TRBD1. With the read ending 3 residues before the CDR3 end, the germline J gene is used to fill in that end. Trimming at V came to 6 bases and at J to 3 bases, leaving 8 bases not matched to a gene. Germline V CDR1 and CDR2: SGHRS, YFSETQ. The CDR3 has 15 residues.